Included here is one T cell receptor beta chain sequence, with context. This clonotype was found once. Its cognate antigen has yet to be identified. Per-base quality was not reported, and no clone a single base away is much larger than it. One read alone provides weak support. The library was built by means of 5' RACE. For sequencing, an Illumina HiSeq 2500 was employed. A second PCR of about 6 to 11 cycles was performed with a sample-barcoded 5' primer and a J-beta primer mix. Each TCR beta cDNA molecule received a unique molecular identifier from a template-switch 5' adaptor carrying 12 random nucleotides. At least 3 million CDR3-containing paired-end reads were obtained from each sample. First-strand cDNA synthesis was performed from all RNA using the Mint cDNA synthesis kit, with priming by a TRBC-specific oligonucleotide. After uracil-DNA glycosylase treatment, a first 18-cycle PCR used universal primers M1SS and BC2_uni_R on all cDNA. On the authors' methods: For normalization, 1 million high-quality reads were randomly selected from each sample, with every read carrying a distinct molecular identifier. Reads with shared molecular identifiers were discarded instead of being binned into consensus sequences. CDR3 identification, clonotype clustering and error correction used MiTCR with a Q25 quality threshold and the strictest error-elimination algorithm. A nonparametric unseen species model with Euler transformation was used to estimate lower-bound total TCR beta diversity. TCRdb redid the processing of the public reads, applying fastp at Q25 and MiXCR, and retained in-frame beta chains. Each CDR3 protein gets just one entry, which takes the most common genes and DNA from the rows behind it. What appears here as the V and J calls and clone size reflects TCRdb's work, not the paper's. Across this sample there are some 890,000 distinct CDR3 sequences, with roughly 28% seen only once. The ten largest clones capture roughly a tenth of the sample.

The data stem from a study of blood T cells in healthy people across ages (dated by TCRdb to the mid-2010s). Concerning the study at large: In model experiments, template switching captured roughly one uniquely barcoded TCR beta cDNA molecule for every two T cells. Four age groups were formed from the donors: young (average approximately 17 years), middle-aged (around 37), aged (approximately 60) and long-lived (around 82). The study analyzed two additional independent replicas of 1 million unique cDNA reads from the same blood draw for two donors, one aged 18 to 29 and one aged 80 or older. To track age-related changes in TCR beta repertoire diversity, the study relied on deep sequencing normalized with unique cDNA molecular identifiers. Overall results and qualifications from the work: As age increased, observed TCR beta diversity per million T cells dropped in a roughly linear way, and a significant reduction was already evident by age 40. The CMV infection status of donors was not known, potentially confounding age-related changes in expanded clonotypes. Compared with the aged group, more naive CD4+ T cells, fewer expanded clones and increased TCR diversity were shown by the long-lived group, suggesting age selection. Total diversity estimates from one million sequenced T cells were considered lower bounds and underestimates. There was a strong correlation between observed TCR beta diversity and the percentage of naive T cells measured by flow cytometry. Since profiling was done on bulk unsorted PBMCs, naive and antigen-experienced compartments could not be conclusively compared.

Reading from cysteine to phenylalanine, the CDR3 counts 15 amino acids. The CDR3 DNA has 45 bases and is translated from base 1. CDR1 SGHDN and CDR2 FVKESK are derived from the germline V gene. V and J lose 4 bases and 1 base, and a span of 13 bases separates them. The 39 donors, aged about 6 to 95 years, were systemically healthy Caucasian individuals from Russia. Each donor gave 9.5 to 10 milliliters of peripheral blood, drawn into EDTA-treated Vacutainer tubes. PBMCs were isolated by Ficoll-Paque density-gradient centrifugation, with at least 7 million obtained per sample. Trizol reagent was used to extract total RNA from PBMCs, with at least 5.5 micrograms per sample. The percentages of naive CD45RAhigh/CD27high T cells were determined by flow cytometry on a PBMC aliquot from every donor. These same data were also listed under a study on T cells of mothers and their children. The second publication reports: Nine systemically healthy Caucasian individuals, comprising three mothers and their six children, were included as donors. cDNA synthesis used all of the extracted RNA, with around 1.4 ug of RNA in each 15 ul reaction. In the second PCR, sample barcodes and 2-4 random nucleotides were introduced via the M1S primer. Over 8 million TCR beta CDR3 reads came from each mother, compared with approximately 3.1 million reads from each child. In both related and unrelated pairs, thymic selection shapes the output of TCR recombination in a similar way, with inherited differences having only a minor effect. Related mother-child pairs always showed normalized repertoire overlap that was slightly higher than in unrelated mother-child pairs, though the difference was never significant. No persistent microchimeric T cell clones were found, with a detection sensitivity of approximately 100 clones per million clonotypes. Deep NGS was used in the study to compare the TCR beta repertoires of mothers and children and to look for features that separate related mother-child pairs from unrelated individuals. On average, the children were around 11 +/- 4 years old, while the mothers were about 37 +/- 4 years old. After adapter ligation with NEBNext reagents, the libraries were sequenced on Illumina HiSeq 2000 with 100+100 nt paired-end reads. To avoid cross-contamination, the mother libraries and the child libraries were prepared a month apart and sequenced in separate runs. Each donor had between roughly 500,000 and 2,200,000 distinct TCR beta clonotypes identified. Naive TCR beta clonotypes were estimated from low-frequency clonotypes matched to each donor's FACS-determined naive share, without sorting.

In this chain, TRBV14 is recombined with TRBJ1-1; no confident D gene assignment can be made. This sequence originates from a woman aged 40 to 50 in good health. The material sequenced was blood. CDR3 sequence: CASSPYSPGNTEAFF. The nucleotide sequence reads as follows: TGTGCCAGCAGCCCCTACTCTCCAGGGAACACTGAAGCTTTCTTT.